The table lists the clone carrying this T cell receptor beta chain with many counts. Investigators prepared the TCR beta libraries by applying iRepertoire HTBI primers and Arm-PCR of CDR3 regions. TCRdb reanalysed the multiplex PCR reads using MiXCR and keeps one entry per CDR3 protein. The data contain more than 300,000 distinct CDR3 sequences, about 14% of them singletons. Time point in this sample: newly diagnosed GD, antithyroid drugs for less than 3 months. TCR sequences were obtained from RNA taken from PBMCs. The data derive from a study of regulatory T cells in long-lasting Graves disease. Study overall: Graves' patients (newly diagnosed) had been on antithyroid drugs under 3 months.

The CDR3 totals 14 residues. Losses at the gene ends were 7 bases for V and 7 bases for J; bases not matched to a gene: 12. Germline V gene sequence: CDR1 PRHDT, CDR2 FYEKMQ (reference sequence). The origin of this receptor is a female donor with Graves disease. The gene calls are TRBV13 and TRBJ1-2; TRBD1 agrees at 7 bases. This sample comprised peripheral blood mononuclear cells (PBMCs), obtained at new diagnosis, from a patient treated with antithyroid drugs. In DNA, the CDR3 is TGTGCCAGCAACCAGGGGGGGGGAATTGGTGGCTACACCTTC. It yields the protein CASNQGGGIGGYTF.